The clone carrying this TCR beta chain was found many times. What it binds is unknown. The data are from a study of post-analysis software for immune sequencing data. The CDR3 extends over 14 amino acids. Trimming cost V 4 bases and J 0 bases; bases outside gene matches: 1. The germline V gene has CDR1 SGHRS and CDR2 YFSETQ. Unique molecular identifiers were present in the TCR beta cDNA libraries. TCRdb passed the PCR reads through MiXCR, listing each CDR3 protein once. Here the sample spans some 190,000 distinct CDR3 sequences, 29% being singletons. Points from the study as a whole: With F measure, samples from one preparation batch clustered together strongly. Higher frequency in patients than in controls was seen for about five TRBV segments, with TRBV5-6, TRBV5-1 and TRBV20-1 among them. Controls had significantly higher normalized Chao1 diversity than multiple sclerosis patients.

The chain joins TRBV5-1 to TRBJ2-7; 10 bases fit TRBD1. Material for sequencing was blood. This TCR derives from a girl aged 2-17 years with multiple sclerosis. As DNA, the CDR3 is TGCGCCAGCAGCCGACAGGGGGCCTCCTACGAGCAGTACTTC. This encodes CASSRQGASYEQYF.